This T cell receptor (beta chain) stems from a study of T cell repertoires in cytomegalovirus infection. Study context: HLA-C-restricted CMV epitopes, recently identified, and well-studied HLA-B-restricted ones were used by the study. It was the public TCR beta signatures that indicated both CMV infection and matching HLA type.

MiXCR, applied by TCRdb to the reads, yields one record per CDR3 protein. The table shows 360,000 or so distinct CDR3 sequences, with roughly a third occurring only once. This clonotype was detected ten times or more. Its antigen is as yet unknown. Germline assignment: CDR1 SGHTA and CDR2 FQGNSA. The V and J ends lost 8 bases and 7 bases respectively, with 15 bases between them. The CDR3 sequence is 14 residues long. The gene calls are TRBV7-2 and TRBJ1-6; D might be TRBD1 (5 bases). This TCR was recovered from a human donor in good health (CMV status not recorded). Some clones in this sample may be carry-over from other donors' samples. Sequenced material: cultured PBMCs, taken from culture after CMV antigen stimulation. CDR3 residues: CASGGRVLNSPLHF. In DNA, the CDR3 is TGTGCCAGCGGAGGCAGGGTACTCAATTCACCCCTCCACTTT.